Listed below are T cell receptor beta chains from one sample, sequenced in a study of blood T cell repertoires in COVID-19. Libraries were prepared by immunoSEQ multiplex PCR; TCRdb keeps only in-frame clonotypes and omits some of them. The sample has roughly 160,000 clones; under 85% are singletons. Specimen: PBMCs or T cells enriched from blood (not recorded which). The receptors here all came from a man aged 50-59 years who had recovered from COVID-19. CDR3s include the opening cysteine and the closing phenylalanine or tryptophan. The order of the fields is D gene, V gene, J gene, CDR3 protein. D genes are given only for firm matches.

>TRBD1|TRBV11-2|TRBJ1-3
CASSWTGGSGNTIYF
>-|TRBV4-1|TRBJ2-5
CASSLLPGEQETQYF
>TRBD2|TRBV4-2|TRBJ2-1
CASSPGDYRRNEQFF
>TRBD1|TRBV6-1|TRBJ1-5
CASSESRGPGQPQHF
>TRBD1|TRBV19|TRBJ2-7
CASSIIGTELFEQYF
>-|TRBV16|TRBJ1-5
CASSLRQSNQPQHF
>TRBD2|TRBV14|TRBJ2-3
CASSPAGGRFADTQYF
>-|TRBV28|TRBJ1-3
CASTLGGANPVGSGNTIYF
>TRBD2|TRBV5-1|TRBJ2-3
CAGSRGGGTDTQYF
>-|TRBV27|TRBJ1-1
CASSFGGANTEAFF
>-|TRBV18|TRBJ1-2
CASSPDSGGYGYTF
>-|TRBV5-1|TRBJ1-1
CASGRLDMNTEAFF
>-|TRBV5-1|TRBJ1-2
CASSLTLDKTGYGYTF
>-|TRBV5-8|TRBJ1-1
CASSSTWGEDTEAFF